This T cell receptor (beta chain) was identified during a study of cytomegalovirus exposure and HLA in healthy donors (dated by TCRdb to the late 2010s). About the full investigation: In an earlier analysis of roughly 590 of the donors, 276 Gb of sequence data and 120 million or so unique TCR beta sequences from about 179 million T cells were reported. On average, roughly 240,000 unique TCR beta nucleotide sequences were sequenced per donor among 398 genotyped donors of the cohort, with roughly 18% of those sequences being non-productive. Every discovery cohort repertoire had been produced on one sequencing platform. To predict cytomegalovirus infection status, the study brought together high-throughput TCR immunosequencing, statistical association of individual TCRs with disease status, and machine learning. To study patterns of TCR occurrence, a later analysis re-analyzed previously published TCR beta repertoires from several hundred donors and added high-resolution HLA genotyping. Among the roughly 400 genotyped donors, approximately 81% belonged to the genetic ancestry cluster associated with self-reported Caucasian donors. The number of typed donors differed by locus: 629-630 for A, B, C, DRB1 and DQB1; 500 to 550 for DQA1; approximately 600 for DPA1; and around 490 for DPB1. The aim of the study was to test whether cataloging public T cell receptors could identify signatures of past pathogen exposure. The later analysis used no new phenotypic data to find candidate immune exposures, relying instead on TCR beta sequences and their occurrence across donors. About 320 gigabases of sequencing data and tens of millions of unique TCR sequences were included in an early release covering about 620 HLA-typed donors. Because of strong linkage in the cohort, five DR-DQ haplotypes were treated as single units for association and clustering. A later genetic analysis used genome-wide SNP genotypes for about three fifths of the 666 donors, treating that subset as a discovery cohort. Both class I and class II loci were covered by HLA typing, at four-digit resolution. Along with the approximately 600-subject first cohort, a separate validation cohort of 120 different subjects was used. Alongside the repertoire data, information on donor age, sex, ethnicity and CMV serostatus was compiled. In an earlier analysis of a few hundred of the donors, high-throughput TCR beta sequencing was used to judge whether each TCR beta V gene segment behaved as functional or pseudogenic. The study profiled the T cell repertoires of around 700 subjects by immunosequencing and related them to cytomegalovirus serostatus.

Comments on this clone: This clone's antigen is unknown. No base qualities exist here, and no much larger clone lies one base off it.

The library was built by means of the immunoSEQ multiplex PCR assay. A mixture of 60 forward primers for TCR Vbeta segments and 13 reverse primers for TCR Jbeta segments was used in the multiplex PCR. Amplification of the CDR3 region of rearranged TCR beta genes was performed with a multiplex PCR assay on genomic DNA. The amplified TCR beta libraries were sequenced on the Illumina HiSeq System as 87-base-pair reads. For the original study's pipeline: A later analysis tallied around 82 million unique TCR beta chains across the 666 repertoires, and approximately 9.9 million of those chains were shared by two or more donors. Raw reads were error-corrected and collapsed into unique sequences by a nearest-neighbor algorithm in which closely related sequences were merged to remove PCR and sequencing errors. CDR3 sequences were aligned to IMGT reference sequences to assign V, D and J gene segments. For a sequence to be retained, a match of at least six nucleotides to both a V gene segment and a J gene segment was required. Rearrangements were classified as productive when the CDR3 lacked stop codons and remained in frame with V and J, and all other rearrangements were classified as non-productive. CDR3 was defined according to IMGT convention as the region running from the second conserved V-encoded cysteine to the conserved J-encoded phenylalanine. Sequences without an unambiguous match to a single V gene segment were excluded from the earlier analysis of about 600 of the donors. An earlier analysis of a few hundred of the donors called V segments functional above 56.7% productive rearrangements and segregating when the between-donor standard deviation exceeded 5%. A statistical classification framework was built to diagnose cytomegalovirus status from the catalog of TCR beta chain sequences. V and J gene assignment, in a later analysis, came from comparing TCR nucleotide sequences with IMGT/GENE-DB human TR gene sequences. In a later analysis, CDR3 sequences and most-parsimonious VDJ recombination scenarios were assigned using the TCRdist pipeline. In a later analysis, each TCR beta chain was defined by its CDR3 amino acid sequence together with its V-gene family, and reads without a unique V-gene family were excluded. In a later analysis, approximately 590 highly shared, low-generation-probability nucleotide sequences were removed to address suspected cross-contamination and a sequencing artifact. In a later analysis, a clonal expansion index for each public chain was calculated from normalized within-repertoire ranks of inferred template counts. In a later analysis, generation probabilities were computed using a VDJ recombination model fitted to out-of-frame rearrangements, and the results were checked against IGoR. A later analysis scored TCR-TCR, TCR-HLA and TCR-CMV co-occurrence with hypergeometric tests, applying a repertoire-size bias correction to TCR pairs. In a later analysis, false discovery rates were estimated by permuting HLA or CMV assignments 20 times. A later analysis grouped co-occurring TCRs with DBSCAN, adding TCRdist sequence similarity when clustering within HLA-allele-positive subsets. Repertoires with fewer than 30,000 or more than 120,000 public chains, plus five repertoires with anomalous nucleotide sharing, were excluded from co-occurrence clustering. What TCRdb holds here is the immuneACCESS table cut down to in-frame rearrangements. Part of the clones is not present; checked against another copy, under half of the missing clones reflect an unresolved V gene, and the others are unexplained. The DNA was the basis for D and trimming; V, J and clone size are from that table. This sample holds about 140,000 clones; about four fifths were observed only once. Jointly, the top ten make up around 4.1% of the sample.

From V the trimming removes 1 base and from J it removes 4 bases, while the gene matches leave 9 bases of the junction unaccounted for. The germline V gene provides CDR1 SGHVS and CDR2 FQNEAQ. Including the terminal cysteine and phenylalanine, the CDR3 comprises 17 residues. Solely the CDR3 DNA is kept, with 51 bases framed from the first base. The study at large found these results: A later analysis associated 16,951 TCR beta sequences with specific HLA alleles at a false discovery rate of 0.05. In a later analysis, most CMV-associated TCR beta chains were found to appear HLA-restricted, with HLA associations seemingly driven largely by CMV exposure. Immune exposure information for the cohort was limited to CMV serostatus. In a later genetic analysis, fewer N-insertions in productive TCRs were reported among donors in an Asian-associated ancestry cluster than the 666-donor mean. In vitro tests confirmed that a few of the cytomegalovirus-associated TCR beta chains recognize cytomegalovirus antigens. The classifier was reported to diagnose cytomegalovirus status with high specificity and sensitivity in both the original and validation cohorts. Broadly in line with IMGT annotations, most TCR beta V segments showed up in productive rearrangements about 90% or about 30% of the time in an earlier analysis of about 500 of the donors. Some IMGT-functional V segments, including TRBV6-2 and TRBV6-3, could not be distinguished by the 87-base-pair reads and were therefore excluded. Assigning TCR associations to individual alleles was difficult when HLA alleles, especially DR and DQ, strongly co-occurred. V-gene and J-gene trimming of TCR beta chains was associated with a missense DCLRE1C variant in a later genetic analysis, and the association was replicated in an independent cohort. In this cohort, only TCR beta chains were sequenced, and detectable features were limited by the absence of alpha or paired-chain data. Seventeen rarely observed V segments, including chromosome 9 orphons, were excluded from the earlier analysis of about 610 of the donors because counts were too low. A further reported finding was that TCR beta sequences accurately predicted the HLA-A and HLA-B alleles for most subjects in the first cohort. Because HLA typing was unavailable for some donors at each locus, only the typed subset was used in association tests. Correlated functional status among segregating V segments might be attributable to linkage disequilibrium, but an unknown experimental factor could not be ruled out. Across donors, most TCR sequences were observed very rarely, whereas some public TCRs were present in many individuals. It was suggested by the authors that the approach could potentially be generalized to other disease states and immunological phenotypes. A total of 150 to 200 TCR beta chains were listed by the study as associated with cytomegalovirus. In a later analysis, TCR association rates were found to vary across HLA loci, with the most associated TCRs seen for DRB1 alleles and the fewest for HLA-C alleles. According to a later analysis, parvovirus B19, influenza, CMV and Epstein-Barr virus appeared linked to several top co-occurrence clusters. Roughly uniform sequencing depth across donors was assumed in presence/absence analyses, although this assumption may not hold. In a later analysis, HLA-associated TCR beta chains were found to be more clonally expanded and to have lower generation probabilities than equally common non-associated chains. A group of highly shared sequence variants was considered likely to be a technical artifact of the sequencing pipeline.

The cohort consisted of more than 650 healthy bone marrow donors. At the time of sampling, every cohort member was nominally healthy, though immune exposures that went unrecorded were likely present. The donor was CMV seropositive and was included in the group of 250 to 350 seropositive cohort members. A peripheral blood sample was provided by each donor, and peripheral blood mononuclear cells were used for TCR beta sequencing. The Qiagen DNeasy Blood Extraction Kit was used to extract genomic DNA from the blood cell samples. This TCR came from a middle-aged man in good health and CMV-seropositive. What was sequenced was PBMCs. In this chain, TRBV7-8 is recombined with TRBJ2-2, and 7 bases in between align with TRBD1. The nucleotides read TGTGCCAGCAGCTTAGTCACAGGGGCGAGTGTCACCGGGGAGCTGTTTTTT. Translated, this gives CASSLVTGASVTGELFF.